This section outlines one TCR beta chain sequence together with its context. The data were produced by immunoSEQ multiplex PCR, yet TCRdb's version contains in-frame clones alone and is incomplete. The sample has about 88,000 clones, under 95% seen once; the top ten hold 0.2% to 0.3%. The sample belongs to a study of technical replicates of blood from a few donors. CDR1 and CDR2 from the germline V gene are WNHNN and SYGVQD (reference sequence). Trimming pared 0 bases from V and 1 base from J, leaving 6 bases between. CDR3 length equals 14 residues. The rearrangement joins TRBV10-1 to TRBJ1-1; D remains ambiguous. This sequence was found in a human donor in good health. Sequencing was performed on T cells isolated from PBMCs. CDR3 sequence (DNA): TGCGCCAGCAGTGAGTCGGAGAGGAACACTGAAGCTTTCTTT. Its translation: CASSESERNTEAFF.